The 7 T cell receptor beta chains below all came from one sample that was sequenced in a study of T cells in tumors after PD-1 blockade. Produced via immunoSEQ multiplex PCR; TCRdb's table is partial and in-frame only. Among several thousand clones, around two thirds were seen once, and the ten largest hold roughly 8.3%. The starting material was tumor tissue, obtained after anti-PD-1 treatment. The receptor set was obtained from a human donor with basal cell carcinoma.

The V call is TRBV7-3, the J call TRBJ2-1; possibly TRBD1 or TRBD2 for D (6 bases each). V gave up 0 bases and J gave up 6 bases, with 12 bases separating them. This CDR3 is 15 amino acids long. Germline CDR1 SGHTA, CDR2 FQGTGA. For the CDR3, the DNA is TGTGCCAGCAGCTTAACGGGGGGCGAAAGCAATGAGCAGTTCTTC. This codes for CASSLTGGESNEQFF.

The chain carries TRBV28 and TRBJ1-1; no clear D. The V gene's germline CDR1 is MDHEN and CDR2 SYDVKM. The CDR3 loop spans 14 amino acids. Trimming took 4 bases from V and 1 from J, leaving 10 bases between them. DNA for the CDR3: TGTGCCAGCAGTTCCTTTGCGGCGAACACTGAAGCTTTCTTT. It encodes CASSSFAANTEAFF. Full variable domain (rest looked up from reference TRBV28 and TRBJ1-1): DVKVTQSSRYLVKRTGEKVFLECVQDMDHENMFWYRQDPGLGLRLIYFSYDVKMKEKGDIPEGYSVSREKKERFSLILESASTNQTSMYLCASSSFAANTEAFFGQGTRLTVV.

This clone was counted a few times. The gene calls are TRBV7-7 and TRBJ2-5, with D perhaps assigned TRBD1 or TRBD2 (5 bases each). V was cut by 5 bases and J by 5 bases, with 18 bases left in between. The CDR3 contains 15 residues. The V gene's germline CDR1 is SSHAT and CDR2 FNYEAQ (reference sequence). Here the CDR3 reads CASSPGTDRRETQYF. The CDR3, as DNA: TGTGCCAGCAGCCCCGGGACGGACCGTCGGGAGACCCAGTACTTC.

The chain has TRBV5-1 and TRBJ2-5; 10 positions match TRBD2. Germline CDR1 SGHRS, CDR2 YFSETQ. The V segment lost 4 bases and the J segment 4 bases; nucleotides outside the gene matches: 7. The CDR3 covers 15 residues. The CDR3 loop reads CASSRAGGEGETQYF. CDR3 in DNA: TGCGCCAGCAGCCGAGCGGGAGGGGAAGGAGAGACCCAGTACTTC. Filled out from reference TRBV5-1 and TRBJ2-5, the complete variable domain reads KAGVTQTPRYLIKTRGQQVTLSCSPISGHRSVSWYQQTPGQGLQFLFEYFSETQRNKGNFPGRFSGRQFSNSRSEMNVSTLELGDSALYLCASSRAGGEGETQYFGPGTRLLVL.

V and J are TRBV4-1 and TRBJ1-5; D unclear. Germline assignment: CDR1 MGHRA and CDR2 YSYEKL. Trimming left V 5 bases short and J 4 bases short, with 12 bases between. There are 14 residues in the CDR3. The CDR3 region is CASSSTAENQPQHF. CDR3 sequence (DNA): TGCGCCAGCAGCTCCACCGCGGAGAATCAGCCCCAGCATTTT.

V and J are TRBV14 and TRBJ2-1; TRBD1 might be the D (5 bases). This CDR3 has 12 residues. Germline V CDR1 and CDR2: SGHDN, FVKESK. V was trimmed by 4 bases and J by 8 bases, leaving 9 bases between them. The CDR3 loop is CASSRKGDEQFF. CDR3 sequence (DNA): TGTGCCAGCAGCCGAAAAGGGGATGAGCAGTTCTTC.

This chain links TRBV19 with TRBJ1-5, with D unclear. The CDR3 is 15 residues long. Germline V lookup: CDR1 LNHDA, CDR2 SQIVND (reference sequence). Trimming left V 3 bases short and J 0 bases short, with 9 bases between. The CDR3 DNA is TGTGCCAGTAGTATCAAAGACATTAGCAATCAGCCCCAGCATTTT. It is translated as CASSIKDISNQPQHF. The full variable domain, its missing parts supplied by reference TRBV19 and TRBJ1-5, is DGGITQSPKYLFRKEGQNVTLSCEQNLNHDAMYWYRQDPGQGLRLIYYSQIVNDFQKGDIAEGYSVSREKKESFPLTVTSAQKNPTAFYLCASSIKDISNQPQHFGDGTRLSIL.